This T cell receptor (beta chain) was identified during a study of T cells in Graves' hyperthyroidism and ophthalmopathy. About the study: Peripheral blood was drawn at first diagnosis, prior to all treatment.

Amplification yielded TCR beta CDR3 regions, with RNA transcripts as the source. First-round RT-PCR targeting the TCR CDR3 was performed with the HTBI primer set. TCRdb independently ran MiXCR on the multiplex PCR reads; one entry per CDR3 protein. The sample has 300,000 to 350,000 distinct CDR3 sequences, roughly 17% seen once. This clonotype was picked up many times. CDR1 and CDR2 (germline): SGHTA, FQGTGA. This CDR3 region has 14 residues. V shed 5 bases and J 9 bases; nucleotides not matched to a gene: 5. The TCR was taken from a man aged 25 to 40 with Graves' hyperthyroidism. The J gene is TRBJ2-1, the V gene TRBV7-3; 12 nucleotides agree with TRBD2. Material: blood. The CDR3 sequence is CASSDGLAGSEQFF. In DNA, the CDR3 is TGTGCCAGCAGCGACGGACTAGCGGGGAGTGAGCAGTTCTTC.